The rows below give T cell receptor beta chains drawn from one sample of a study of OX40 agonist ivuxolimab in advanced cancers. Using immunoSEQ multiplex PCR, the repertoire was profiled, and TCRdb retains in-frame clones only, with some absent. The repertoire holds roughly 45,000 clones, with about 86% as singletons. Sequences were derived from CD4+ or CD8+ T cells sorted from blood, sampled in a trial of the OX40 agonist ivuxolimab. The receptors here all came from an adult with an advanced solid tumor such as melanoma, head and neck, liver or kidney cancer. The CDR3 runs from the conserved cysteine through the conserved F or W. Fields, in order: V gene, J gene, CDR3 protein.

>TRBV5-4|TRBJ2-3
CASSPGGPTDTQYF
>TRBV14|TRBJ2-2
CASSHRGPSTGELFF
>TRBV5-4|TRBJ1-2
CASSLGEAANYGYTF
>TRBV7-3|TRBJ2-1
CASSLSYYSNEQFF
>TRBV5-1|TRBJ2-3
CASSVRGFGTDTQYF
>TRBV5-1|TRBJ2-5
CASSLTPDRVETQYF
>TRBV2|TRBJ1-6
CASFETGASPLHF
>TRBV23-1|TRBJ1-3
CASSHSRDRAGNTIYF
>TRBV4-1|TRBJ2-7
CASGLSGRVRGEQYF
>TRBV15|TRBJ2-7
CATSPLLGSEQYF
>TRBV5-5|TRBJ1-1
CASSLSRVWVNTEAFF
>TRBV7-2|TRBJ2-3
CASSLALGGTDTQYF
>TRBV6-4|TRBJ2-3
CASSELVEPTDTQYF
>TRBV9|TRBJ2-3
CASSGKTGSPLKQYF
>TRBV19|TRBJ1-5
CASSGTGGQPQHF
>TRBV5-1|TRBJ2-7
CASSSQPPGQGTYEQYF
>TRBV9|TRBJ2-5
CASSIAGGEETQYF
>TRBV9|TRBJ2-5
CASSVGGREEETQYF
>TRBV6-4|TRBJ2-3
CASSEGTQYF
>TRBV18|TRBJ2-3
CASSPPGTQGADTQYF
>TRBV10-3|TRBJ2-7
CAISETRDGAEQYF
>TRBV7-9|TRBJ1-2
CASSPGDNYGYTF
>TRBV7-3|TRBJ2-1
CASSYGGLADNEQFF
>TRBV6-5|TRBJ1-1
CASSYSPRGSEAFF
>TRBV7-3|TRBJ1-2
CASTGQGAQAYGYTF
>TRBV7-3|TRBJ2-3
CASSPTRERSDTQYF
>TRBV6-5|TRBJ1-1
CASSYEGLGSTEAFF
>TRBV28|TRBJ2-1
CASSSPRTGEYEQFF
>TRBV7-8|TRBJ2-3
CASSLGLAGGPDTQYF
>TRBV12-5|TRBJ1-2
CASGLVAGQLSNYGYTF
>TRBV28|TRBJ2-5
CASSHYGTGQETQYF
>TRBV7-9|TRBJ2-7
CASSFDRGGGVEQYF
>TRBV2|TRBJ1-5
CASRPTGSGQPQHF
>TRBV28|TRBJ2-3
CASSAQTSARTDTQYF
>TRBV5-1|TRBJ1-1
CASSLAGIGTEAFF
>TRBV28|TRBJ2-7
CASTGTPESEQYF
>TRBV10-3|TRBJ2-7
CATAGTSGRALSYEQYF
>TRBV9|TRBJ2-5
CASSVGTDPREAQYF
>TRBV27|TRBJ2-7
CASSLSAPEDSYEQYF
>TRBV2|TRBJ2-3
CASSIGTFFTDTQYF
>TRBV5-1|TRBJ2-1
CASGVSGVKGNEQFF
>TRBV13|TRBJ2-5
CASSPRAQLTQYF
>TRBV6-4|TRBJ1-4
CASSDSNHAGDNNEKLFF
>TRBV28|TRBJ1-2
CASRGEGAAYGYTF
>TRBV19|TRBJ2-5
CASGLGTGVRKTQYF
>TRBV2|TRBJ2-3
CASRPGADTDTQYF
>TRBV5-4|TRBJ2-3
CASSLPMGDRGSNSRDTQYF
>TRBV19|TRBJ2-1
CASGDRLNEQFF
>TRBV9|TRBJ1-1
CASSGQVMNTEAFF
>TRBV5-5|TRBJ1-1
CASSPGQGATEAFF
>TRBV7-9|TRBJ2-4
CASSLDRNIQYF
>TRBV6-6|TRBJ1-5
CASSSQGIPQPQHF
>TRBV7-9|TRBJ2-3
CASSLGSTDTQYF
>TRBV19|TRBJ1-6
CASTPGTARSPLHF
>TRBV7-9|TRBJ2-7
CASSSSGGKNYEQYF
>TRBV11-1|TRBJ1-4
CASSLGTAGSEKLFF
>TRBV4-1|TRBJ2-7
CASSQDPGSHEQYF